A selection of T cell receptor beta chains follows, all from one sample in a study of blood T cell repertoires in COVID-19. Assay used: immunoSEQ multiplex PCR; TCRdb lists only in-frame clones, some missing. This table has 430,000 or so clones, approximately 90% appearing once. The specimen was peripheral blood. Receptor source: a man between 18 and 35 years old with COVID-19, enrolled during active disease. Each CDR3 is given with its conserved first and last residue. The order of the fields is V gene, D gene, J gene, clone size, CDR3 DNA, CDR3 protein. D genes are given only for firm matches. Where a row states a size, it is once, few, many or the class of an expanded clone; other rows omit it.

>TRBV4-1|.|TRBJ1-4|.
TGCGCCAGCAGCCAACGGAGGGTGGCAACTAATGAAAAACTGTTTTTT
CASSQRRVATNEKLFF
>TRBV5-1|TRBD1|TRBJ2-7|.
TGCGCCAGCAGAACCGGGACAGGTGGCGAGCAGTACTTC
CASRTGTGGEQYF
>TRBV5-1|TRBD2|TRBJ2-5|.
TGCGCCAGCAGCTTCAGCGGGGGCGGAGAGACCCAGTACTTC
CASSFSGGGETQYF
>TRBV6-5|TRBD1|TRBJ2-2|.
TGTGCCAGCAGTACCGCCGGGACAGGGGCCGGGGAGCTGTTTTTT
CASSTAGTGAGELFF
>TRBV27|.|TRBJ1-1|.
TGTGCCAGCAGTTCCAAAGGGGGCACTGAAGCTTTCTTT
CASSSKGGTEAFF
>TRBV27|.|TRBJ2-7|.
TGTGCCAGCAGTTTTAACTGGGGGGGGAGGACAGGGAGGTCGACCTACGAGCAGTACTTC
CASSFNWGGRTGRSTYEQYF
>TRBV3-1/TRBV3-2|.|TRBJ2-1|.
TGTGCCAGCAGCCAAGAAACGGGACTTGCGTACAATGAGCAGTTCTTC
CASSQETGLAYNEQFF
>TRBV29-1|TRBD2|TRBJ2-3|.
TGCAGCGTTGAGGGCGGGAGGGGCGCAGATACGCAGTATTTT
CSVEGGRGADTQYF
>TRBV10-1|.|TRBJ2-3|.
TGCGCCAGCAGTGAGACACCGGGACTCGCAGATACGCAGTATTTT
CASSETPGLADTQYF
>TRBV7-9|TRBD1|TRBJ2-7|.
TGTGCCAGCAGCCCCGGACAGGGCCTTTCCTACGAGCAGTACTTC
CASSPGQGLSYEQYF
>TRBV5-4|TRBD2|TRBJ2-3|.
TGTGCCAGCAGCTTGGCCCTAGCGGAAGATACGCAGTATTTT
CASSLALAEDTQYF
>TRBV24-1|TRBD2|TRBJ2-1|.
TGTGCCACCGGGTCGGGGACTAGCGGAGCCTACAATGAGCAGTTCTTC
CATGSGTSGAYNEQFF
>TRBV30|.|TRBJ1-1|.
TGTGCCTGGGGAGGACAGCGCCCAAACACTGAAGCTTTCTTT
CAWGGQRPNTEAFF
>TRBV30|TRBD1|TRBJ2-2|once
TGTGCCTGGATTGAAACAGGGGGTTCCCCCGGGGAGCTGTTTTTT
CAWIETGGSPGELFF
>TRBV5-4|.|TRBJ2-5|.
TGTGCCAGCAGCTCAGGACAGGGAGGGGAGACCCAGTACTTC
CASSSGQGGETQYF
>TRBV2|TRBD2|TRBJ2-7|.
TGTGCCAGCAGCAAGGGACTAGCGGGAGACCTGGACGAGCAGTACTTC
CASSKGLAGDLDEQYF
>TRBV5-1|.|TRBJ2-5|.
TGCGCCAGCAGCCACCCGACAGGAGGAGAAGAGACCCAGTACTTC
CASSHPTGGEETQYF
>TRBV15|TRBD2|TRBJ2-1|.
TGTGCCACCAGCAGAGGCAATAGCGGGATAAATGAGCAGTTCTTC
CATSRGNSGINEQFF
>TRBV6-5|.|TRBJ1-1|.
TGTGCCAGCAGTTACTCGGGCACCCTGAACACTGAAGCTTTCTTT
CASSYSGTLNTEAFF
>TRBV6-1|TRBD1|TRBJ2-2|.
TGTGCCAGCAGTGGGGGGACAGGTCCCTCCACCGGGGAGCTGTTTTTT
CASSGGTGPSTGELFF
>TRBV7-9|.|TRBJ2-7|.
TGTGCCAGCAGCTTGGGCAGATCCTACGAGCAGTACTTC
CASSLGRSYEQYF
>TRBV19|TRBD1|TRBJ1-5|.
TGTGCCAGTCGGGACAGGCGCAATCAGCCCCAGCATTTT
CASRDRRNQPQHF
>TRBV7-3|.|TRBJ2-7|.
TGTGCCAGCAGCTTAAACCCAGGGGCCACCTACGAGCAGTACTTC
CASSLNPGATYEQYF
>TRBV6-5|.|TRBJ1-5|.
TGTGCCAGCAGTAGCGGGCTTCTGAGCAATCAGCCCCAGCATTTT
CASSSGLLSNQPQHF
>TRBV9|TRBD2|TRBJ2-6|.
TGTGCCAGCACCGCGGGACAGCGGGGGGCTGGGGCCAACGTCCTGACTTTC
CASTAGQRGAGANVLTF
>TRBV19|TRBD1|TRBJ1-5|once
TGTGCCAGTAGAGGGGACAGGTCGAGCAATCAGCCCCAGCATTTT
CASRGDRSSNQPQHF
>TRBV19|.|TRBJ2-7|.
TGTGCCAGTAGTAGCGGGATAGGCTACGAGCAGTACTTC
CASSSGIGYEQYF
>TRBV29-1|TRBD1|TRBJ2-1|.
TGCAGCGTTGTGTTAGACAGGGTGGAAAATGAGCAGTTCTTC
CSVVLDRVENEQFF
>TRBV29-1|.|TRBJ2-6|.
TGCAGCGTTGAAGGCGGCTCTGGGGCCAACGTCCTGACTTTC
CSVEGGSGANVLTF
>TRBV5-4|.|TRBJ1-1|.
TGTGCCAGCAGCTTGTCACTCGGAGGAGGGATGAACACTGAAGCTTTCTTT
CASSLSLGGGMNTEAFF
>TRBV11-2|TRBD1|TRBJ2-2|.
TGTGCCAGCAGCAAAGGGACAGGAGACACCGGGGAGCTGTTTTTT
CASSKGTGDTGELFF
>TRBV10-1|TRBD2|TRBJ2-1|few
TGCGCCAGCAGTGAAGCTAGCGGGAGCTTCTACAATGAGCAGTTCTTC
CASSEASGSFYNEQFF
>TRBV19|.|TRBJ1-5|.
TGTGCCAGTAGTATAGGTGCAGTTAGCAATCAGCCCCAGCATTTT
CASSIGAVSNQPQHF